This T cell receptor (beta chain) was obtained from a study of blood T cell repertoires in COVID-19. Profiling relied on immunoSEQ multiplex PCR, and the TCRdb table lists in-frame clones only, not all of them. In the table there are over 200,000 clones, approximately 80% of which are singletons. Germline values: CDR1 SGDLS, CDR2 YYNGEE. The length of the CDR3 is 14 residues. V dropped 5 bases and J dropped 3 bases, with 14 bases sitting between them. The rearrangement joins TRBV9 to TRBJ2-5, with D tentatively TRBD2 (7 bases). The clonotype originates from a woman aged 80 or over with active or convalescent COVID-19. Sequenced material: peripheral blood. CDR3 coding DNA: TGTGCCAGCAGATACAGGGAGGGCAAAGAGACCCAGTACTTC. Encoded protein: CASRYREGKETQYF.